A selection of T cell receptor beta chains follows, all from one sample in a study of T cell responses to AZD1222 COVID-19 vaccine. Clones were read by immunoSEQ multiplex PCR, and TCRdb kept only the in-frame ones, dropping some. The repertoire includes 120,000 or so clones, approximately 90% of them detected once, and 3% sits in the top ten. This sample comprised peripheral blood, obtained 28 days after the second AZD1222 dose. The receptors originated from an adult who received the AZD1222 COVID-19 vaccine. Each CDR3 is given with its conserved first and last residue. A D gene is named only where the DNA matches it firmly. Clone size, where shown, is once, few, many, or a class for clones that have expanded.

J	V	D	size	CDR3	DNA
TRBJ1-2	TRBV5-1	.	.	CASSSRESNYGYTF	TGCGCCAGCAGCTCCAGGGAGTCTAACTATGGCTACACCTTC
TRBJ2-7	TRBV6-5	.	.	CASSKDANEQYF	TGTGCCAGCAGTAAGGACGCGAACGAGCAGTACTTC
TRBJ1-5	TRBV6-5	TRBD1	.	CATRTGAYSNQPQHF	TGTGCCACCCGGACAGGCGCTTATAGCAATCAGCCCCAGCATTTT
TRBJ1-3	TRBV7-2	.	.	CASSLGQLSSGNTIYF	TGTGCCAGCAGCTTAGGACAGCTCTCCTCTGGAAACACCATATATTTT
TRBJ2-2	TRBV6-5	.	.	CASVDQANTGELFF	TGTGCCAGCGTGGATCAGGCGAACACCGGGGAGCTGTTTTTT
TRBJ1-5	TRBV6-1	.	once	CASSEDRYLQPQHF	TGTGCCAGCAGTGAAGACAGGTATCTTCAGCCCCAGCATTTT
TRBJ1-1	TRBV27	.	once	CASKFWQGLKNTEAFF	TGTGCCAGCAAGTTTTGGCAGGGCCTAAAGAACACTGAAGCTTTCTTT
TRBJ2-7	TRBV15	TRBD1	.	CATSRGTGRVYEQYF	TGTGCCACCAGCAGAGGGACAGGGAGAGTTTACGAGCAGTACTTC
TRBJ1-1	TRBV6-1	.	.	CASSEEVVTEAFF	TGTGCCAGCAGTGAGGAGGTGGTCACTGAAGCTTTCTTT
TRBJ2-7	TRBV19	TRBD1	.	CASSTGITYEQYF	TGTGCCAGCTCGACAGGGATAACCTACGAGCAGTACTTC
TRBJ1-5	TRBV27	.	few	CASSYSALSDQPQHF	TGTGCCAGCAGTTATAGCGCCCTCAGTGATCAGCCCCAGCATTTT
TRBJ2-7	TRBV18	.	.	CASSPSFDRSYEQYF	TGTGCCAGCTCACCAAGTTTTGACCGCTCCTACGAGCAGTACTTC
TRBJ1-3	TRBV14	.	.	CASSHRAPGNTIYF	TGTGCCAGCAGCCATCGAGCGCCTGGAAACACCATATATTTT
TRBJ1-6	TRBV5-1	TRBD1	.	CASMEPGTAPLHF	TGCGCCAGCATGGAGCCTGGGACAGCACCCCTCCACTTT
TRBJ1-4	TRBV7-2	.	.	CASSFRSGRGTFNEKLFF	TGTGCCAGCAGCTTTCGATCCGGGAGGGGGACGTTCAATGAAAAACTGTTTTTT
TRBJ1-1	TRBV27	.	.	CASSGGRLNTEAFF	TGTGCCAGCAGTGGGGGACGGCTGAACACTGAAGCTTTCTTT
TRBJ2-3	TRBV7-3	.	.	CASSFFARGRTDTQYF	TGTGCCAGCAGCTTCTTTGCGCGGGGACGCACAGATACGCAGTATTTT
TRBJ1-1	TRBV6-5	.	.	CASISTGMTEAFF	TGTGCCAGCATTAGTACAGGGATGACTGAAGCTTTCTTT
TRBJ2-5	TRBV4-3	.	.	CASSQEASRETQYF	TGCGCCAGCAGCCAAGAAGCTAGCCGGGAGACCCAGTACTTC
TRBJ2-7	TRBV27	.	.	CASSLIGAGAYEQYF	TGTGCCAGCAGTTTAATAGGAGCTGGCGCCTACGAGCAGTACTTC
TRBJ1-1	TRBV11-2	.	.	CASRGTGAEAFF	TGTGCCAGCAGGGGGACGGGGGCTGAAGCTTTCTTT
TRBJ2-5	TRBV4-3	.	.	CASSQGPYQETQYF	TGCGCCAGCAGCCAAGGACCGTACCAAGAGACCCAGTACTTC
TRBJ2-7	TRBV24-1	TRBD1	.	CATSDTGTGVFEQYF	TGTGCCACCAGTGACACCGGGACAGGGGTGTTCGAGCAGTACTTC
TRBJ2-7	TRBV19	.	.	CASSSLAGSLYEQYF	TGTGCCAGTAGTTCTTTGGCGGGGTCGCTCTACGAGCAGTACTTC
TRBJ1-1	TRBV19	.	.	CASSDRQRRAFF	TGTGCCAGTAGTGACCGACAAAGGAGGGCTTTCTTT
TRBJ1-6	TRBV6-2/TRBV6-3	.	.	CASSYSARTDFYNSPLHF	TGTGCCAGCAGTTACTCTGCCCGGACAGACTTCTATAATTCACCCCTCCACTTT